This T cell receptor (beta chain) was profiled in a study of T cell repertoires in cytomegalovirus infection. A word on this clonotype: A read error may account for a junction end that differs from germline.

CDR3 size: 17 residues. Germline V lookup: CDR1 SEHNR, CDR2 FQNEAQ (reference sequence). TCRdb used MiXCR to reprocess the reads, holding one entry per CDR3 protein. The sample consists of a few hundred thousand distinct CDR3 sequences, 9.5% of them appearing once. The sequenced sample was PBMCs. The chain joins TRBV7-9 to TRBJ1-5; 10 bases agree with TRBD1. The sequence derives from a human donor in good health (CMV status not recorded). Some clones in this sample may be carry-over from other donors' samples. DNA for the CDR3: TGTGCCAGCAGCTTAGGGGGGACAGGGGTCGGCAATCAGCGCCAGCATTTT. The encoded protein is CASSLGGTGVGNQRQHF.